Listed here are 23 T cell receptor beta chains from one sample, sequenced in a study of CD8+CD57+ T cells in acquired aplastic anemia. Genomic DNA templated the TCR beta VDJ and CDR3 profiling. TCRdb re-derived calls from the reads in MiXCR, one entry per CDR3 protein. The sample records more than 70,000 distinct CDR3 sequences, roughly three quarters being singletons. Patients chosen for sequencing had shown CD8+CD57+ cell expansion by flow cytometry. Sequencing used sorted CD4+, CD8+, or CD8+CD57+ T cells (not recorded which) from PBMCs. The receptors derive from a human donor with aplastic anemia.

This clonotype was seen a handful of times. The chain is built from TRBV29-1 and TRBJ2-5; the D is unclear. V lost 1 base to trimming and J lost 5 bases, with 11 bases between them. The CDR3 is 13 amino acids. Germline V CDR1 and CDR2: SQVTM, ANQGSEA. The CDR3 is CSVEGGDSETQYF. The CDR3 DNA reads TGCAGCGTTGAAGGTGGGGATTCTGAGACCCAGTACTTC.

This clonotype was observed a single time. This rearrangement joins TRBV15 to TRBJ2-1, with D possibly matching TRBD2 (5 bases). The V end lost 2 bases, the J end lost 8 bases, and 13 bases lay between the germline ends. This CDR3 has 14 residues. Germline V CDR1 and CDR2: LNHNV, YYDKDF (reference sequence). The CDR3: CATSRSVEGDEQFF. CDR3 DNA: TGTGCCACCAGCAGATCCGTAGAGGGCGATGAGCAGTTCTTC.

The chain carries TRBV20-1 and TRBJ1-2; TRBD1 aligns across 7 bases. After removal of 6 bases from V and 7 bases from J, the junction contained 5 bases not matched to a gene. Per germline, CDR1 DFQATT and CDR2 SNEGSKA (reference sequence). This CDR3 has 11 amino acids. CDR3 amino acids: CSAKTGSGYTF. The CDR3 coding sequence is TGCAGTGCCAAGACAGGGAGTGGCTACACCTTC.

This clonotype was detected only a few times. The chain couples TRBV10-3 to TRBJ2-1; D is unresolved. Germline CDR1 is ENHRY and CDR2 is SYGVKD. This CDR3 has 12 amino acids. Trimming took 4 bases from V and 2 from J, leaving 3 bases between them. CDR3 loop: CAISAAYNEQFF. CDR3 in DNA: TGTGCCATCAGTGCGGCCTACAATGAGCAGTTCTTC.

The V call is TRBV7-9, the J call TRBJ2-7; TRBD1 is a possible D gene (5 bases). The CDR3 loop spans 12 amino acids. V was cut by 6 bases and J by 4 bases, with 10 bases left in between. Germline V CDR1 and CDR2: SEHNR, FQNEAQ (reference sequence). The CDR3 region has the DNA TGTGCCAGCAGGAACAGGTTATACGAGCAGTACTTC. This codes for CASRNRLYEQYF.

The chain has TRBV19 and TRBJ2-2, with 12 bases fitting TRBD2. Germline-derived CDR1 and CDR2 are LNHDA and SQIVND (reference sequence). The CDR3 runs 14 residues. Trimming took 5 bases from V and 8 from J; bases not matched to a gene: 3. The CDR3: CASSRGLAGGELFF. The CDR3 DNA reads TGTGCCAGTAGTCGCGGACTAGCGGGAGGGGAGCTGTTTTTT.

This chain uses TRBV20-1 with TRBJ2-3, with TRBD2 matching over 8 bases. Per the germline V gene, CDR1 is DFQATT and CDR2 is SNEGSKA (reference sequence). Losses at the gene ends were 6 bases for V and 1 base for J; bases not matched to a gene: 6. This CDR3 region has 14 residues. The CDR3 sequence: CSAKTSVGTDTQYF. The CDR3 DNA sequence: TGCAGTGCCAAGACTAGCGTGGGCACAGATACGCAGTATTTT.

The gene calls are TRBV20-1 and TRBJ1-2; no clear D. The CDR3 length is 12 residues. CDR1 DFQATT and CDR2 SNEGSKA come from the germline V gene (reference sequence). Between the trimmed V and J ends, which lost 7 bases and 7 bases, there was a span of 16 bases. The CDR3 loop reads CSGGSTRRGYTF. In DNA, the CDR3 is TGCAGTGGCGGCAGTACCAGACGTGGCTACACCTTC.

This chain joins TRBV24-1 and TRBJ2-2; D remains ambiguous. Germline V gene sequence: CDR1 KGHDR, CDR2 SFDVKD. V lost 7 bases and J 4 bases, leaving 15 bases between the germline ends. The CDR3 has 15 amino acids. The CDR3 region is CATSDPTVATGELFF. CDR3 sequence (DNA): TGTGCCACCAGCGATCCAACGGTAGCCACCGGGGAGCTGTTTTTT.

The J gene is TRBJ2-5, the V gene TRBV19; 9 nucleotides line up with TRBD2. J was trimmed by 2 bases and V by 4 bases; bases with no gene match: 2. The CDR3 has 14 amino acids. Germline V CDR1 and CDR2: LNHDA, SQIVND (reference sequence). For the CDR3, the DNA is TGTGCCAGTAGTACTAGCGGGAATCAAGAGACCCAGTACTTC. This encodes CASSTSGNQETQYF.

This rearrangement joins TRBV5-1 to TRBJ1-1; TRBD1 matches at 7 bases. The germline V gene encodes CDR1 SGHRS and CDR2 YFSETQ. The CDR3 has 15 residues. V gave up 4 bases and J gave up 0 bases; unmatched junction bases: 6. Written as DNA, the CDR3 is TGCGCCAGCAGCCAAGGGACAGCCATGAACACTGAAGCTTTCTTT. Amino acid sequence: CASSQGTAMNTEAFF.

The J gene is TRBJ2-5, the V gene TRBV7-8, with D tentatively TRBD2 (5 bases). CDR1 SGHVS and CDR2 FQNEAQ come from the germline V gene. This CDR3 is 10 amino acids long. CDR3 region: CPNSGETQYF. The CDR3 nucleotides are TGTCCCAACAGCGGAGAGACCCAGTACTTC.

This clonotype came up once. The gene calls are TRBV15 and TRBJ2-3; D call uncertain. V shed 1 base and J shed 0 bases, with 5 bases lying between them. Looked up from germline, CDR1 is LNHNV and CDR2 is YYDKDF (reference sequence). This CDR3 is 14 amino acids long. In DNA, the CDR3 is TGTGCCACCAGCAGAGCCGGAAGCACAGATACGCAGTATTTT. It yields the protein CATSRAGSTDTQYF.

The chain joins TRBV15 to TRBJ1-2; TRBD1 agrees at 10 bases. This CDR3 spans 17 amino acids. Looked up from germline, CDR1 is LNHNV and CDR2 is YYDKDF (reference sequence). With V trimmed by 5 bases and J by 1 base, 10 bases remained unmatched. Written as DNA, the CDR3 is TGTGCCACCAGCCGGAGACAGGGGGCGAGGATTAACTATGGCTACACCTTC. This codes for CATSRRQGARINYGYTF.

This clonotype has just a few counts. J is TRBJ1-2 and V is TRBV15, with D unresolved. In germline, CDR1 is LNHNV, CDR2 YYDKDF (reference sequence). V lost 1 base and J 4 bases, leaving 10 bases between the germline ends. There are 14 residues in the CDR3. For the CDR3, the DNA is TGTGCCACCAGCAGAGTAGGTGGTCTCTATGGCTACACCTTC. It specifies CATSRVGGLYGYTF.

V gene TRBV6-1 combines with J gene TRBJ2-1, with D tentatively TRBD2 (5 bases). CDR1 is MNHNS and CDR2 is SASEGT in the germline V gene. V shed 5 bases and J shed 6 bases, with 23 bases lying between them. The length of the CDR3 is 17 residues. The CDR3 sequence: CASSRTLTLEEFNEQFF. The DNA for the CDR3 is TGTGCCAGCAGTAGGACTCTGACCCTTGAAGAATTCAATGAGCAGTTCTTC.

This CDR3 reads CATSRVLGQRKLFF. The CDR3 nucleotides read TGTGCCACCAGCAGAGTACTGGGGCAGAGAAAACTGTTTTTT. The chain employs TRBV15 and TRBJ1-4; TRBD1 might be the D (5 bases). The CDR3 contains 14 residues. Germline loops: CDR1 LNHNV, CDR2 YYDKDF (reference sequence). V lost 1 base and J lost 10, with 13 bases in between.

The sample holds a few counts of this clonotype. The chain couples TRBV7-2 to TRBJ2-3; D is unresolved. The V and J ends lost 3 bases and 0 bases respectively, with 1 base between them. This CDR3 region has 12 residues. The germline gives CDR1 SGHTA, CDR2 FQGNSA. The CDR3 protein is CASSFSTDTQYF. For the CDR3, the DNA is TGTGCCAGCAGCTTTAGCACAGATACGCAGTATTTT. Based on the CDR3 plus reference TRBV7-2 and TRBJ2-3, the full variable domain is GAGVSQSPSNKVTEKGKDVELRCDPISGHTALYWYRQSLGQGLEFLIYFQGNSAPDKSGLPSDRFSAERTGGSVSTLTIQRTQQEDSAVYLCASSFSTDTQYFGPGTRLTVL.

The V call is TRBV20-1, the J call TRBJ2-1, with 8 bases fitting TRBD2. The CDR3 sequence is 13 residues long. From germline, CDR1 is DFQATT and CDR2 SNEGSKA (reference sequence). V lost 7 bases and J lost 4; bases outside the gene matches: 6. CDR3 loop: CSGTGGGYNEQFF. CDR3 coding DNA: TGCAGTGGTACGGGAGGGGGGTACAATGAGCAGTTCTTC.

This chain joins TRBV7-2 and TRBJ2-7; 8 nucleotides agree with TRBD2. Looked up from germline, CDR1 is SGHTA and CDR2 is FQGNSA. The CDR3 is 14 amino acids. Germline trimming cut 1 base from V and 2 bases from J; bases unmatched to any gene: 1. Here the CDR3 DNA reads TGTGCCAGCAGCTTAGGTAGCGGGGCCTACGAGCAGTACTTC. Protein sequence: CASSLGSGAYEQYF.

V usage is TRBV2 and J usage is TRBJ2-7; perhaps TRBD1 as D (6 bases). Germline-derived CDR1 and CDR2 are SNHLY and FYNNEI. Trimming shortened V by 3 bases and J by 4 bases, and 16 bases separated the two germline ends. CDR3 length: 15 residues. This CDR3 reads CASSERAGVGYEQYF. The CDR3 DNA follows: TGTGCCAGCAGTGAGAGGGCAGGGGTGGGGTACGAGCAGTACTTC.

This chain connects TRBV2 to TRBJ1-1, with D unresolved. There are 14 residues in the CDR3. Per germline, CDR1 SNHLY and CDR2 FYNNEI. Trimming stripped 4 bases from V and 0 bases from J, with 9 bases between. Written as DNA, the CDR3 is TGTGCCAGCAGTGGTTCCAAGTTGAACACTGAAGCTTTCTTT. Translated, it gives CASSGSKLNTEAFF.

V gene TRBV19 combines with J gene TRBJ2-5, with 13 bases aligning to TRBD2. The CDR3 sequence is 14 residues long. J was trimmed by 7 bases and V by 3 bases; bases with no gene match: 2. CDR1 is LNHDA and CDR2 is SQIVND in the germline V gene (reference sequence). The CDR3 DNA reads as TGTGCCAGTAGTATGACTAGCGGGGGGTTGACCCAGTACTTC. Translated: CASSMTSGGLTQYF.